This T cell receptor beta chain is drawn from a study of shared clonotypes between healthy human individuals. The CDR3 runs 15 residues. The germline gives CDR1 MGHRA, CDR2 YSYEKL. Deletions cut 0 bases from V and 2 bases from J, with 9 bases between. Profiling relied on immunoSEQ multiplex PCR, and the TCRdb table lists in-frame clones only, not all of them. The table has about 510,000 clones, about 75% seen once. Source material: PBMCs. The V call is TRBV4-1, the J call TRBJ2-3, with D possibly being TRBD2 (6 bases). This clonotype was sampled from a woman aged 40 to 50 in good health. Some clones in this sample may be carry-over from other donors' samples. The CDR3 bases are TGCGCCAGCAGCCAAGATAGCGGAGTCACAGATACGCAGTATTTT. Protein: CASSQDSGVTDTQYF.